This record looks at one T cell receptor (beta chain) sequence and its context. The time point was: peripheral blood 6 weeks after treatment start. The data belong to a study of PD-L1 blockade in urothelial cancer. Study-wide background: Bladder-origin urothelial cancer in males covered most of the roughly 29 patients. Chemotherapy regimens numbering 0 to 3 had been given to patients. Blood analyses occurred 3 weeks (second dose) and 6 weeks post treatment start.

Every PCR got spiked synthetic TCR analog templates. Profiled with immunoSEQ multiplex PCR; TCRdb holds only in-frame clones, not every one. The repertoire holds around 30,000 clones, with around 84% as singletons. The sample here was PBMCs, taken around atezolizumab (anti-PD-L1) treatment. The TCR originated in a man between 65 and 85 years old with urothelial cancer.

CDR3 DNA: TGTGCCAGCAGCTCTCGACAGGGTTCGGATCAGCCCCAGCATTTT. Translated: CASSSRQGSDQPQHF. This chain connects TRBV7-7 to TRBJ1-5; 7 positions agree with TRBD1. This CDR3 region has 15 residues. Germline loops: CDR1 SSHAT, CDR2 FNYEAQ (reference sequence). V shed 4 bases, J shed 5 bases, and the junction held 8 bases outside the gene matches.